These 6 T cell receptor delta chains share one sample of origin, sequenced in a study of Vδ1+ human thymocytes. The study, taken as a whole, reports: In the thymus, TRG and TRD repertoires looked highly polyclonal with Gaussian CDR3 lengths.

The template was reverse-transcribed extracted RNA. CDR3 amplicons came from multiplex PCR with pooled V-gene forward and constant-region reverse primers. TCRdb re-identified clones in the multiplex PCR reads via CATT. Here the sample spans about 55,000 delta-chain clones, about 16% being singletons. Their target antigens are unknown. The sequenced sample was Vdelta1+ gamma-delta thymocytes from the thymus. Regarding subset: FACS-sorted CD3+ TCRalphabeta- TCRVdelta1+ TCRVdelta2- thymocytes. Receptors were obtained from a boy in the first two years of life who had congenital heart surgery.

This clone was observed a few times. The chain carries TRDV1 and TRDJ1; TRDD3 matches 9 bases. V lost 0 bases and J lost 9; bases outside the gene matches: 11. The CDR3 consists of 16 residues. From germline, CDR1 is TSWWSYY and CDR2 QGS. The CDR3 DNA is TGTGCTCTTGGGGAACTTTGCTTTCCTGGGGATACGCAACTCATCTTT. Translating it yields CALGELCFPGDTQLIF.

In its sample, this clone is medium-sized (0.01 to 0.1%). The chain is built from TRDV2 and TRDJ1, with 10 bases aligning to TRDD3. Germline V CDR1 and CDR2: GEAIGNYY, EKD. The CDR3 extends over 17 amino acids. After removal of 1 base from V and 0 bases from J, the junction contained 7 bases not matched to a gene. CDR3 sequence: CACDTGGYPPDTDKLIF. The DNA of the CDR3 is TGTGCCTGTGACACTGGGGGATACCCGCCCGACACCGATAAACTCATCTTT.

This clone was picked up a small number of times. The J gene is TRDJ1, the V gene TRDV1; TRDD3 agrees at 11 bases. Germline V lookup: CDR1 TSWWSYY, CDR2 QGS. The V segment lost 2 bases and the J segment 4 bases; nucleotides outside the gene matches: 15. The CDR3 contains 19 residues. Here the CDR3 DNA reads TGTGCTCTTGGGGAAAGGGGCCTTGGGGGATACGCAAGGAGCGATAAACTCATCTTT. This encodes CALGERGLGGYARSDKLIF.

This clone was seen ten or more times. The genes are TRDV2 and TRDJ1; TRDD3 agrees at 11 bases. Germline-derived CDR1 and CDR2 are GEAIGNYY and EKD. Trimming cost V 0 bases and J 6 bases; bases outside gene matches: 14. This CDR3 contains 18 residues. CDR3 sequence: CACDTGILGDRPSNKLIF. The CDR3, as DNA: TGTGCCTGTGACACCGGTATACTGGGGGATAGGCCCAGTAATAAACTCATCTTT.

The chain employs TRDV1 and TRDJ1, with 9 nucleotides matching TRDD3. V trimming: 4 bases; J trimming: 0 bases; junction bases outside the gene matches: 18. The CDR3 contains 20 residues. CDR1 and CDR2 (germline): TSWWSYY, QGS. CDR3 bases: TGTGCTCTTGGGGGCCCTTTGGGGTTCCTACGGGGATACGACACCGATAAACTCATCTTT. Amino acid sequence: CALGGPLGFLRGYDTDKLIF.

V usage is TRDV1 and J usage is TRDJ1; TRDD3 matches at 10 bases. The V and J ends lost 0 bases and 0 bases, in that order; junction bases with no gene match: 40. In germline, CDR1 is TSWWSYY, CDR2 QGS. This CDR3 comprises 29 residues. DNA for the CDR3: TGTGCTCTTGGGGAACTAGTAGTCCTTTCACCCTCCTACGGAGACCGTAGTGGTGGGGGATACCGGTACACCGATAAACTCATCTTT. This gives the protein CALGELVVLSPSYGDRSGGGYRYTDKLIF.